The 19 T cell receptor beta chains in this list originate from one sample, sequenced in a study of long-term antiretroviral therapy in people with HIV. With survey level as its setting, the immunoSEQ assay was v3.0. Measured with immunoSEQ multiplex PCR; TCRdb has only the in-frame clones, and not every one. Of around 40,000 clones listed, 80% to 90% were seen once; the top ten hold roughly 3.9%. The sequenced sample was unsorted PBMCs, obtained just before starting antiretroviral therapy. These TCRs come from a woman aged 18 to 35 with HIV.

The rearrangement joins TRBV4-3 to TRBJ2-1, with a tentative D call TRBD2 (6 bases). The CDR3 spans 17 residues. V shed 0 bases and J shed 6 bases, with 18 bases lying between them. Germline V CDR1 and CDR2: LGHNA, YSLEER. The DNA for the CDR3 is TGCGCCAGCAGCCAAGATGGCGGGGTCAGAAGAAGCAATGAGCAGTTCTTC. Translation gives CASSQDGGVRRSNEQFF.

CDR3: CASSLRDSYGYTF. In DNA form, the CDR3 reads TGCGCCAGCAGTCTCCGGGACAGCTATGGCTACACCTTC. The genes are TRBV5-1 and TRBJ1-2; 7 nucleotides line up with TRBD1. V lost 5 bases and J lost 4; bases outside the gene matches: 5. The germline V gene has CDR1 SGHRS and CDR2 YFSETQ. The CDR3 contains 13 residues.

This clone is judged medium-sized. The rearrangement joins TRBV9 to TRBJ1-6; 7 nucleotides align to TRBD1. The germline V gene encodes CDR1 SGDLS and CDR2 YYNGEE. The CDR3 loop spans 16 amino acids. The trim removed 0 bases at V and 8 bases at J, leaving 8 bases unmatched. This chain's CDR3 is CASSVGRGGSHSPLHF. The CDR3 region has the DNA TGTGCCAGCAGCGTAGGCAGGGGGGGTTCGCATTCACCCCTCCACTTT.

The J gene is TRBJ1-6, the V gene TRBV19, with a tentative D call TRBD1 (5 bases). V lost 6 bases and J lost 0, with 15 bases in between. CDR1 and CDR2 from the germline V gene are LNHDA and SQIVND (reference sequence). The CDR3 length is 17 residues. The CDR3 nucleotides read TGTGCCAGTAGCGGGACCCTCGAGTTCTCCTATAATTCACCCCTCCACTTT. Amino acid sequence: CASSGTLEFSYNSPLHF. The complete variable domain, with remaining parts taken from reference TRBV19 and TRBJ1-6, reads DGGITQSPKYLFRKEGQNVTLSCEQNLNHDAMYWYRQDPGQGLRLIYYSQIVNDFQKGDIAEGYSVSREKKESFPLTVTSAQKNPTAFYLCASSGTLEFSYNSPLHFGNGTRLTVT.

The genes are TRBV6-6 and TRBJ2-1; 8 bases are shared with TRBD1. CDR3 length: 15 amino acids. J gave up 5 bases and V 7 bases, and 10 bases lay outside the gene matches. Germline CDR1 is MNHNY and CDR2 is SVGAGI (reference sequence). This chain's CDR3 is CASTEDRGLNNEQFF. The DNA for the CDR3 is TGTGCCAGCACCGAAGACAGGGGATTAAACAATGAGCAGTTCTTC.

The chain has TRBV12-2 and TRBJ1-5; the tabulated D call, TRBD1, remains unverified against the DNA. TRBV12-2 is a pseudogene. The CDR3 runs to 17 residues. DNA of the CDR3: TGTGCAAGTCGCTTAGCGCGCCGGGACAGGGGAGACCAGCCCCAGCATTTT. Its protein product is CASRLARRDRGDQPQHF.

This clone appeared once. The rearrangement uses TRBV2 and TRBJ2-7; either TRBD1 or TRBD2 may fit D (6 bases each). Germline loops: CDR1 SNHLY, CDR2 FYNNEI. The V end was cut by 2 bases, the J end by 6 bases, with 17 bases between. This CDR3 has 15 residues. The CDR3 spells CASSENGGGPFEQYF. The CDR3 nucleotides are TGTGCCAGCAGTGAAAATGGAGGGGGGCCCTTCGAGCAGTACTTC.

This clone has a single count. The genes are TRBV5-4 and TRBJ2-2; the D is unclear. CDR1 and CDR2 from the germline V gene are SGHNT and YYREEE (reference sequence). Trimming stripped 1 base from V and 6 bases from J, with 7 bases between. The CDR3 length is 13 residues. The CDR3 loop reads CASSLLGPGELFF. The CDR3 region has the DNA TGTGCCAGCAGCTTGTTGGGCCCCGGGGAGCTGTTTTTT.

V is TRBV9 and J is TRBJ2-1; possibly TRBD1 or TRBD2 for D (5 bases each). The germline V and J ends were trimmed by 3 bases and 8 bases, with 15 bases remaining between them. The V gene's germline CDR1 is SGDLS and CDR2 YYNGEE. There are 14 residues in the CDR3. CDR3 loop: CASSARALGDEQFF. DNA for the CDR3: TGTGCCAGCAGCGCGCGGGCCCTGGGGGATGAGCAGTTCTTC.

CDR3 sequence (DNA): TGTGCCAGCAGCCCAGGGAATTTAGAGACCCAGTACTTC. Its protein product is CASSPGNLETQYF. The chain carries TRBV7-6 and TRBJ2-5; perhaps TRBD1 as D (5 bases). CDR1 and CDR2 from the germline V gene are SGHVS and FNYEAQ. The CDR3 has 13 amino acids. V lost 5 bases and J 4 bases, leaving 11 bases between the germline ends.

This rearrangement joins TRBV28 to TRBJ2-5, with 8 nucleotides matching TRBD2. This CDR3 contains 17 residues. Germline CDR1 is MDHEN and CDR2 is SYDVKM. After removal of 6 bases from V and 0 bases from J, the junction contained 12 bases not matched to a gene. In nucleotides, the CDR3 is TGTGCCAGCAGCCCCTCCGCACTAGCGGACTACCAAGAGACCCAGTACTTC. Translated: CASSPSALADYQETQYF.

V is TRBV19 and J is TRBJ1-2; no firm D call. The CDR3 is 12 residues long. The V gene's germline CDR1 is LNHDA and CDR2 SQIVND (reference sequence). V shed 3 bases and J shed 2 bases, with 4 bases lying between them. CDR3 sequence (DNA): TGTGCCAGTAGTATTCTGAACTATGGCTACACCTTC. Translating gives CASSILNYGYTF.

This sequence joins TRBV7-2 and TRBJ2-3, with 10 bases matching TRBD2. The CDR3 length is 17 residues. Germline loops: CDR1 SGHTA, CDR2 FQGNSA. After removal of 10 bases from V and 1 base from J, the junction contained 14 bases not matched to a gene. The CDR3 nucleotides are TGTGCCACCCACGGGGCTAGCGGGAGCTTTCGCACAGATACGCAGTATTTT. Amino acid sequence: CATHGASGSFRTDTQYF.

The chain employs TRBV12-2 and TRBJ2-7. TRBV12-2 is a documented pseudogene. This CDR3 comprises 15 residues. The CDR3 reads CASRPLAPPSYEQYF. CDR3 DNA: TGTGCAAGTCGCCCGCTGGCGCCACCCTCCTACGAGCAGTACTTC.

The chain uses TRBV7-3 and TRBJ2-2, with TRBD2 matching over 8 bases. The germline V gene encodes CDR1 SGHTA and CDR2 FQGTGA. V lost 8 bases to trimming and J lost 4 bases; unmatched junction nucleotides: 12. The CDR3 loop spans 16 amino acids. Written as DNA, the CDR3 is TGTGCCAGCTCTCAATGGACTAGCCGGGGCACCGGGGAGCTGTTTTTT. It codes for CASSQWTSRGTGELFF.

This clone was seen a few times. The V call is TRBV6-6, the J call TRBJ2-7, with 7 positions matching TRBD2. Germline V CDR1 and CDR2: MNHNY, SVGAGI (reference sequence). This CDR3 comprises 15 residues. V lost 5 bases and J lost 0; bases outside the gene matches: 7. The CDR3 sequence: CASSPGGSGSYEQYF. The CDR3 DNA follows: TGTGCCAGCAGTCCGGGGGGTAGCGGCTCCTACGAGCAGTACTTC.

DNA of the CDR3: TGTGCCAGCAGCTTAGCGGGGACCGCCGTTCTGTTCTTC. Translation gives CASSLAGTAVLFF. The rearrangement links TRBV11-3 to TRBJ2-1, with D possibly called TRBD1 or TRBD2 (5 bases each). V was clipped by 1 base and J by 15 bases, with 16 bases between them. CDR3 length: 13 residues. CDR1 and CDR2 (germline): SGHNT, YENEEA.

As for this clone: At the DNA level, this CDR3 is encoded by other sequences in the same sample as well. V is TRBV6-5 and J is TRBJ2-7; the match to TRBD1 covers 9 bases. CDR1 and CDR2 (germline): MNHEY, SVGAGI. Unmatched junction bases numbered 2, after V lost 4 bases and J lost 4 bases. CDR3 size: 13 residues. For the CDR3, the DNA is TGTGCCAGCAGTTTGGGACAGGGTTACGAGCAGTACTTC. Its protein is CASSLGQGYEQYF.

The chain has TRBV6-1 and TRBJ2-5, with D unclear. CDR3 size: 12 residues. V dropped 1 base and J dropped 5 bases, with 5 bases sitting between them. Germline CDR1 is MNHNS and CDR2 is SASEGT. The CDR3 DNA sequence: TGTGCCAGCAGTGAAGGGCTGGAGACCCAGTACTTC. Amino acids: CASSEGLETQYF.